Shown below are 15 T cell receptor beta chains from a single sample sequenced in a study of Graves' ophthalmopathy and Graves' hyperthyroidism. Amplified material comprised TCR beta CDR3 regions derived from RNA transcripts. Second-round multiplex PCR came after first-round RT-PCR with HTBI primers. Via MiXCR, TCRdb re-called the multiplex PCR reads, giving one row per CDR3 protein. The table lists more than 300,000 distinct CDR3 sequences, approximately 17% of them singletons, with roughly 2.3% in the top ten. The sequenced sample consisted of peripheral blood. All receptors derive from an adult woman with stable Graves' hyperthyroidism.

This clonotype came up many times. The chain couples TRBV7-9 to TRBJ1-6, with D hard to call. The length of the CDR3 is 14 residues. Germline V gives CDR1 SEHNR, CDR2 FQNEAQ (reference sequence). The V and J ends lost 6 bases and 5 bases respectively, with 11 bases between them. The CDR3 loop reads CASRLDGHNSPLHF. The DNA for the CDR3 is TGTGCCAGCAGACTCGACGGGCATAATTCACCCCTCCACTTT. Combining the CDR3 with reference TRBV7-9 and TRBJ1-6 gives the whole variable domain DTGVSQNPRHKITKRGQNVTFRCDPISEHNRLYWYRQTLGQGPEFLTYFQNEAQLEKSRLLSDRFSAERPKGSFSTLEIQRTEQGDSAMYLCASRLDGHNSPLHFGNGTRLTVT.

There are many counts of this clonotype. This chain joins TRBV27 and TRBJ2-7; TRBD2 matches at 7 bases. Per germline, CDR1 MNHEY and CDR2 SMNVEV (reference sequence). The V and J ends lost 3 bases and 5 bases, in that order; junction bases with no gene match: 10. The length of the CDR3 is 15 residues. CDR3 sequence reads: CASSFGGRASDEQYF. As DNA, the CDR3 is TGTGCCAGCAGTTTCGGAGGGAGGGCCTCTGACGAGCAGTACTTC.

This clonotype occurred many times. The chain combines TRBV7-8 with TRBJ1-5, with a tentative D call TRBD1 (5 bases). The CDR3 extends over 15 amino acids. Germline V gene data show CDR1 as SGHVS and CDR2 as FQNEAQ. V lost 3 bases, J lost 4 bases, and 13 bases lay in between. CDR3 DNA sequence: TGTGCCAGCAGCTTTGGGGCGAATGAGAATCAGCCCCAGCATTTT. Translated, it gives CASSFGANENQPQHF.

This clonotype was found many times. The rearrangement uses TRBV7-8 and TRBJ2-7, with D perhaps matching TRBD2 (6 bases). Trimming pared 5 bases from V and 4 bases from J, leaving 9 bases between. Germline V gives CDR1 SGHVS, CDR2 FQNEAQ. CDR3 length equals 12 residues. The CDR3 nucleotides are TGTGCCAGCAGCCGCGGGGAATACGAGCAGTACTTC. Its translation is CASSRGEYEQYF.

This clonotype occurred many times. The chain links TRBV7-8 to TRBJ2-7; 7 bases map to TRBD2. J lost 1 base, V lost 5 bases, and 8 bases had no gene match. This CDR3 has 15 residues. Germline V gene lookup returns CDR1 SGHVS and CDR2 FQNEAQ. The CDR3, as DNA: TGTGCCAGCAGCCCCCGGGACTACATATCCTACGAGCAGTACTTC. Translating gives CASSPRDYISYEQYF.

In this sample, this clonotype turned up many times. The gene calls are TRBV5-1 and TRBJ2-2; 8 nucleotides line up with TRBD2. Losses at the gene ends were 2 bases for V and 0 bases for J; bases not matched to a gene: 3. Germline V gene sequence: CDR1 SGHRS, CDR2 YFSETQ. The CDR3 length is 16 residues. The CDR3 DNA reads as TGCGCCAGCAGCTTCCAAGCGGGAGCGAACACCGGGGAGCTGTTTTTT. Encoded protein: CASSFQAGANTGELFF.

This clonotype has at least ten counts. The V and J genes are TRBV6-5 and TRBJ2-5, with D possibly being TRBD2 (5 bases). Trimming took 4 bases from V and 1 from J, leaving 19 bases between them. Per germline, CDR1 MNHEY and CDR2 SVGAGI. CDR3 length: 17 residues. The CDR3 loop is CASSSPGWAGPQETQYF. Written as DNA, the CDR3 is TGTGCCAGCAGTTCGCCGGGTTGGGCGGGCCCCCAAGAGACCCAGTACTTC.

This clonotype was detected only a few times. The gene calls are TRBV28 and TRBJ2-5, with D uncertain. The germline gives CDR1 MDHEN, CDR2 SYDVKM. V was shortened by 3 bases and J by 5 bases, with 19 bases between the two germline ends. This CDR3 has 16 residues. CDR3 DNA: TGTGCCAGCAGTTTTAGGACCAAACAAGGAAAGGAGACCCAGTACTTC. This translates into CASSFRTKQGKETQYF.

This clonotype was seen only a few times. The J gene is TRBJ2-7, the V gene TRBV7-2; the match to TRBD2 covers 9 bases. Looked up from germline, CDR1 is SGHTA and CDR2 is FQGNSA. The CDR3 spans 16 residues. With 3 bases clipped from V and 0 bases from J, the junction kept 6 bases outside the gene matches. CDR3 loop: CASSFSGRPLSYEQYF. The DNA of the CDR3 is TGTGCCAGCAGCTTTAGCGGGAGACCCCTCTCCTACGAGCAGTACTTC.

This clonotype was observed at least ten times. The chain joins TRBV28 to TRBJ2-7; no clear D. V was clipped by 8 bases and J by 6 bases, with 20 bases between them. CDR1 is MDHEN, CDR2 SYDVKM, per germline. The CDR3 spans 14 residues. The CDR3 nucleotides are TGTGCCAGCGTCCGCGACGTCCAAAACGGCGAGCAGTACTTC. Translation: CASVRDVQNGEQYF.

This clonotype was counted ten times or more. CDR3 sequence (DNA): TGTGCCAGCAGCCAACTCCCCACCTACGAGCAGTACTTC. It translates to CASSQLPTYEQYF. The chain recombines TRBV12-3 or TRBV12-4 with TRBJ2-7; D gene uncertain. The length of the CDR3 is 13 residues. V dropped 6 bases and J dropped 2 bases, with 11 bases sitting between them.

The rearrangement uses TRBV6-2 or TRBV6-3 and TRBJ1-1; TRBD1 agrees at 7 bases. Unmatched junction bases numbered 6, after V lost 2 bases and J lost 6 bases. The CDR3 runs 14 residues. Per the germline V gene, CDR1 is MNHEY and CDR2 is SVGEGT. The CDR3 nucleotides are TGTGCCAGCAGTTACGGGACAGTGAGCGCTGAAGCTTTCTTT. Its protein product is CASSYGTVSAEAFF.

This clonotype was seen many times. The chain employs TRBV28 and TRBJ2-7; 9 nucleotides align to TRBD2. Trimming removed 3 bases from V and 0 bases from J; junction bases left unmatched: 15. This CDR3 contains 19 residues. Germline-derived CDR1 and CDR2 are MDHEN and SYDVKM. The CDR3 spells CASSFTPGSGSLISYEQYF. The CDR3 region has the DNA TGTGCCAGCAGTTTCACTCCAGGTAGCGGGAGCCTAATCTCCTACGAGCAGTACTTC. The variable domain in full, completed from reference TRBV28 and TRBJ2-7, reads DVKVTQSSRYLVKRTGEKVFLECVQDMDHENMFWYRQDPGLGLRLIYFSYDVKMKEKGDIPEGYSVSREKKERFSLILESASTNQTSMYLCASSFTPGSGSLISYEQYFGPGTRLTVT.

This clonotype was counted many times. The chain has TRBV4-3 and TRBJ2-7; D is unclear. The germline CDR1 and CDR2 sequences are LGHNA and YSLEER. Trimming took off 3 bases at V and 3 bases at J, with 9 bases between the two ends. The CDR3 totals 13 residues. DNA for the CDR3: TGCGCCAGCAGCCATGGTAGAGGCTACGAGCAGTACTTC. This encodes CASSHGRGYEQYF.

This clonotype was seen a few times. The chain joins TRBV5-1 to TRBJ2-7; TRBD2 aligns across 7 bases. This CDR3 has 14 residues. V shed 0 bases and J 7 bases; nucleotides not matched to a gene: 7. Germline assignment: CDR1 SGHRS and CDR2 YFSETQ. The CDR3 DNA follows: TGCGCCAGCAGCTTGGTTGCGGGAGACCGGGAGCAGTACTTC. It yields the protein CASSLVAGDREQYF.